In its sample, the clone carrying this T cell receptor (beta chain) was seen many times. Its antigen is as yet unknown. V lost 0 bases and J lost 3, with 6 bases in between. CDR3 size: 13 residues. Germline V CDR1 and CDR2: SGHRS, YFSETQ. This sample is part of a study of post-analysis software for immune sequencing data. Unique molecular identifiers were present in the TCR beta cDNA libraries. Each CDR3 protein is one row after TCRdb ran MiXCR on the PCR reads. The table has just over 250,000 distinct CDR3 sequences, 35% to 45% seen once. Study results and caveats: In patients, TRBV5-6, TRBV5-1 and TRBV20-1 belonged to roughly five TRBV segments found more frequently than in controls. Versus controls, multiple sclerosis patients showed significantly lower diversity (normalized Chao1). Strong co-clustering by F measure was evident for samples that had been prepared in the same batch.

The TCR sequence derives from a girl between 10 and 17 years old with multiple sclerosis. The material sequenced was blood. V gene TRBV5-1 combines with J gene TRBJ1-2, with D perhaps TRBD1 (5 bases). The CDR3 loop is CASSLGRDYGYTF. The DNA of the CDR3 is TGCGCCAGCAGCTTGGGCAGGGACTATGGCTACACCTTC.